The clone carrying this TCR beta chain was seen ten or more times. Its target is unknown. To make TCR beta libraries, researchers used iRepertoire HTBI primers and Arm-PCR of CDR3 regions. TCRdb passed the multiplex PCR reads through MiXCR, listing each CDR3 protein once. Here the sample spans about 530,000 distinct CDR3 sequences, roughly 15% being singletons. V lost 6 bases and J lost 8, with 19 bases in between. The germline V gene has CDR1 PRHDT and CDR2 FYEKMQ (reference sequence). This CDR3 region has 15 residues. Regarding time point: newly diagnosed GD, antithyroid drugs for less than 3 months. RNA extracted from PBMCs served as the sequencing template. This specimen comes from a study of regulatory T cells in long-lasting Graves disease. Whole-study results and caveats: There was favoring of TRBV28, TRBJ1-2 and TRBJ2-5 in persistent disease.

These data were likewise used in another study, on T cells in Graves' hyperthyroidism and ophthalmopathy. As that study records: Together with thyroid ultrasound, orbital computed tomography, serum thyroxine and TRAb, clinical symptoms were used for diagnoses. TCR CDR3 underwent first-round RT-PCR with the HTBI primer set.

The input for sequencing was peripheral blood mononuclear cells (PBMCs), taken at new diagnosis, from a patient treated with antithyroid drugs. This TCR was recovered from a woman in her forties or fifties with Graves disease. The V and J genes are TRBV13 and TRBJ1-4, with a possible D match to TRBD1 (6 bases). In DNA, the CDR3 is TGTGCCAGCAGTCCCCGTCCAGGGGTTGCAGAAAAACTGTTTTTT. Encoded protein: CASSPRPGVAEKLFF.